This TCR beta chain was sequenced during a study of cytomegalovirus exposure and HLA in healthy donors. Repertoires were generated with immunoSEQ multiplex PCR, while TCRdb's copy carries only in-frame clones and drops some. Here the sample spans over 130,000 clones, around nine tenths being singletons. Among the 120 or so subjects of the validation cohort, separate from the roughly 700-subject first cohort, were the donors. The CDR3 contains 14 residues. Germline loops: CDR1 MNHEY, CDR2 SMNVEV (reference sequence). The ends were cut back, 6 bases at V and 0 bases at J, with 6 bases in the middle. The rearrangement joins TRBV27 to TRBJ2-6; the D is unclear. The sequence derives from a man between 18 and 29 years old in good health and CMV-seropositive. Sample: PBMCs. Written as DNA, the CDR3 is TGTGCCAGCAGGAGGTTCTCTGGGGCCAACGTCCTGACTTTC. The encoded protein is CASRRFSGANVLTF. Looking up the rest from reference TRBV27 and TRBJ2-6 gives the full variable domain: EAQVTQNPRYLITVTGKKLTVTCSQNMNHEYMSWYRQDPGLGLRQIYYSMNVEVTDKGDVPEGYKVSRKEKRNFPLILESPSPNQTSLYFCASRRFSGANVLTFGAGSRLTVL.